This T cell receptor (beta chain) was obtained from a study of control samples from healthy donors and cancer patients. The assay was immunoSEQ multiplex PCR, and TCRdb's table has in-frame clones only and misses some. This sample yields some 120,000 clones, of which approximately 89% are seen a single time; roughly 8.7% belongs to the top ten. This CDR3 region has 15 residues. Germline V gene sequence: CDR1 ENHRY, CDR2 SYGVKD. V trimming: 4 bases; J trimming: 5 bases; junction bases outside the gene matches: 9. V gene TRBV10-3 combines with J gene TRBJ2-3; 7 bases fit TRBD2. This sequence originates from a man aged 18 to 30 in good health. Material: blood. CDR3 nucleotide sequence: TGTGCCATCAGTGTACGGTTGTCTAGCGGAGATACGCAGTATTTT. Translation: CAISVRLSSGDTQYF.